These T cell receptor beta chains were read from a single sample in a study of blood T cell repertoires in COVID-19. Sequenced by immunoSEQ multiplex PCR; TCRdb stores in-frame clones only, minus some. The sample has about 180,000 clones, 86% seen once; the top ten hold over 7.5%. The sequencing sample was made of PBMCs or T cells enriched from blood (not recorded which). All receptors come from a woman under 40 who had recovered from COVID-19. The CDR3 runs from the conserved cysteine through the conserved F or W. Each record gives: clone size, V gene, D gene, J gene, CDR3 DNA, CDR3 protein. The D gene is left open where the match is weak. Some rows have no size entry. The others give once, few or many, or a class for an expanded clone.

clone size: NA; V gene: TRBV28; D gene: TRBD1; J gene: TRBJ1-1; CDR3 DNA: TGTGCCAGCAGTTTACGACCCGGGACAGGGAGATCGGACACTGAAGCTTTCTTT; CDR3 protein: CASSLRPGTGRSDTEAFF
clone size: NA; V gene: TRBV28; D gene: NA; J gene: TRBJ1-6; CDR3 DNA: TGTGCCAGCAGTCCCCAGGGGTCCTATAATTCACCCCTCCACTTT; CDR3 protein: CASSPQGSYNSPLHF
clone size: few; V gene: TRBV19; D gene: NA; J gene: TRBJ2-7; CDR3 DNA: TGTGCCAGTAGTATAGCCCAGGGTACCCACGAGCAGTACTTC; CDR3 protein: CASSIAQGTHEQYF
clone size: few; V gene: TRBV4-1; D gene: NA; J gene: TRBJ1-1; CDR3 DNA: TGCGCCAGCAGCCAACGACAAGAGATGCGAAACACTGAAGCTTTCTTT; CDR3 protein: CASSQRQEMRNTEAFF
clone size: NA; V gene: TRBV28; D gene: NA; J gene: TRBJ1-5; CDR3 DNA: TGTGCCAGCAGTTCGGGGGTTTGGAGCAATCAGCCCCAGCATTTT; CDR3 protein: CASSSGVWSNQPQHF
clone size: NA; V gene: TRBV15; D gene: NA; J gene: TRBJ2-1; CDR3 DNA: TGTGCCACCAGCAGAGATCTGTCAGGGTATGGCGAGCAGTTCTTC; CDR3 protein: CATSRDLSGYGEQFF
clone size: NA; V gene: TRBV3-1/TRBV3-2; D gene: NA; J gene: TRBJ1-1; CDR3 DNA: TGTGCCAGCACGCCTCGAACAGGAGCTGAAGCTTTCTTT; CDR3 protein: CASTPRTGAEAFF
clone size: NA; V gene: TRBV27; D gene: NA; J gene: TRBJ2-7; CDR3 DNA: TGTGCCAGCAAAACTAGTTTTTGGGGATTCTACGAGCAGTACTTC; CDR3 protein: CASKTSFWGFYEQYF
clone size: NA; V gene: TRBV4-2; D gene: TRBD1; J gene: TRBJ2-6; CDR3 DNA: TGTGCCAGCAGCCAAGAACAGGGGGCTGGGGCCAACGTCCTGACTTTC; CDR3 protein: CASSQEQGAGANVLTF
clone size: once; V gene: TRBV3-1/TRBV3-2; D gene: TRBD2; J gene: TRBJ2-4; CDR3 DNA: TGTGCCAGCAGCCAATCAAGCGGGAGCGGTGGGATTCAGTACTTC; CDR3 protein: CASSQSSGSGGIQYF
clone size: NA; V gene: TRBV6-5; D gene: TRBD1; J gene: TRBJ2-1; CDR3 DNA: TGTGCCAGCAGCCGCCGGGACAGGGGAAATGAGCAGTTCTTC; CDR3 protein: CASSRRDRGNEQFF
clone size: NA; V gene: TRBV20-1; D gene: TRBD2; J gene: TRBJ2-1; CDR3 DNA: TGCAGTGCTAGTTCGGCTAGCGGGAGGGCCAATGAGCAGTTCTTC; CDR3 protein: CSASSASGRANEQFF
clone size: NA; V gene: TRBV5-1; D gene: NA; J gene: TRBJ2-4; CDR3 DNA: TGCGCCAGCAGCCCCGTTGGGTGGAGGACCAAAAACATTCAGTACTTC; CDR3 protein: CASSPVGWRTKNIQYF
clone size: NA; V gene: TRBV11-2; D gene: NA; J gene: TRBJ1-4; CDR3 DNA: TGTGCCAGCAGGGGGCCCGGTCGTCCTAATGAAAAACTGTTTTTT; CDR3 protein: CASRGPGRPNEKLFF
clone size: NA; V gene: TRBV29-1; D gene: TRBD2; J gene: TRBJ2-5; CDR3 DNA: TGCAGCGTCAAACTAGCGGGAGAGACCCAGTACTTC; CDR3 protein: CSVKLAGETQYF
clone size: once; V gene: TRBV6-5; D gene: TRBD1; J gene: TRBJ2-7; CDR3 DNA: TGTGCCAGCAGCGTGGTGGACAGGACCTACGAGCAGTACTTC; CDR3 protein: CASSVVDRTYEQYF
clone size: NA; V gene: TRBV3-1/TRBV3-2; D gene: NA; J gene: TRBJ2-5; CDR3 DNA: TGTGCCAGCAGCCCCCGAGGACGGCGGGCCCAGTACTTC; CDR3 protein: CASSPRGRRAQYF
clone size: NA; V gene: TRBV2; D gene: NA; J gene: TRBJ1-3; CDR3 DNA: TGTGCCAGCCGGGATCATAACGGAAACACCATATATTTT; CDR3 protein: CASRDHNGNTIYF
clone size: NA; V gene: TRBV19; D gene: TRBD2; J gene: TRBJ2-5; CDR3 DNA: TGTGCCAGTAGTATGGGAGGGAGCGGCCAAGAGACCCAGTACTTC; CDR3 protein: CASSMGGSGQETQYF
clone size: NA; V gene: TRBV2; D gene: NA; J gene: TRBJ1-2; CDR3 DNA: TGTGCCAGCAAGCAGGCAGGGATCGGCGGCTACACCTTC; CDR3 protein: CASKQAGIGGYTF
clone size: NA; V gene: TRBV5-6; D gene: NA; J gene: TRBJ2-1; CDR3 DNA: TGTGCCAGCAGCCCGCGACAGAGGAGCTCCTACAATGAGCAGTTCTTC; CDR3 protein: CASSPRQRSSYNEQFF
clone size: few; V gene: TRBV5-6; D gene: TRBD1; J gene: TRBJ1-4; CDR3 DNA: TGTGCCAGCAGCTACCGGGACAGTCCAACTAATGAAAAACTGTTTTTT; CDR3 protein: CASSYRDSPTNEKLFF
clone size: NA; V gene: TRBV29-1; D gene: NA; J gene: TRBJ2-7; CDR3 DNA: TGCAGCGTTGAGTCTGACAGCTCCTACGAGCAGTACTTC; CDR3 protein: CSVESDSSYEQYF
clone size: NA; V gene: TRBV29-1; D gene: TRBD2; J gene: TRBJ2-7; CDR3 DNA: TGCAGCGTTACTAGCGTTTACGAGCAGTACTTC; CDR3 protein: CSVTSVYEQYF
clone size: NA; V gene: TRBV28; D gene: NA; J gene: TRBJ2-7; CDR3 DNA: TGTGCCAGCAGTTTCCCGGCAGAAGGGGGCTACGAGCAGTACTTC; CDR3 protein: CASSFPAEGGYEQYF
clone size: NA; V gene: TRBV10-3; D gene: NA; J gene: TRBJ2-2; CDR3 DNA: TGTGCCATCAGTGACCCGAGAGGGGAGCTGTTTTTT; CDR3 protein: CAISDPRGELFF
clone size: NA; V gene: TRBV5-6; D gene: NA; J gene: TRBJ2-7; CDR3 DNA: TGTGCCAGCAGCTTATCGTCCTACGAGCAGTACTTC; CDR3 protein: CASSLSSYEQYF
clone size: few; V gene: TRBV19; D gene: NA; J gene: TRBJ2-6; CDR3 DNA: TGTGCCAGTAGTACCTTCCTCGGGACGGGAGTCTCTGGGGCCAACGTCCTGACTTTC; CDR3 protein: CASSTFLGTGVSGANVLTF
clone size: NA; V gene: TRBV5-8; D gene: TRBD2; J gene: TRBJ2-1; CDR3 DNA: TGTGCCAGCAGCTTTAGCGGGAGGGGATACAATGAGCAGTTCTTC; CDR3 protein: CASSFSGRGYNEQFF
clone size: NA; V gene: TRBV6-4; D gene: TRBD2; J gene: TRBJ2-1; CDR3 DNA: TGTGCCAGCAGTATAGCGGGGGACTACAATGAGCAGTTCTTC; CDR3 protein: CASSIAGDYNEQFF
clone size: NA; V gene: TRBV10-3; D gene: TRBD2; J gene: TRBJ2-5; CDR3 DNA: TGTGCCATCAGTGAGTCCCGGGAGGTTCCGGAGACCCAGTACTTC; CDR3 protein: CAISESREVPETQYF
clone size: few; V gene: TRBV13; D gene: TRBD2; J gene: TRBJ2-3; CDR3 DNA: TGTGCCAGCAGCTTCGGAGCGGGAGCCACAGATACGCAGTATTTT; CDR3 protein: CASSFGAGATDTQYF
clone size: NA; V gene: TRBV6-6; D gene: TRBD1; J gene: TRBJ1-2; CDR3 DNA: TGTGCCAGCAGGAAAGAACAGGGGGCAATTCGGTATGGCTACACCTTC; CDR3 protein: CASRKEQGAIRYGYTF
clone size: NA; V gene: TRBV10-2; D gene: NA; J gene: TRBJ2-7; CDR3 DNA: TGCGCCAGCAGCGAGGCAGGGATAAAAGCCTACGAGCAGTACTTC; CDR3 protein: CASSEAGIKAYEQYF
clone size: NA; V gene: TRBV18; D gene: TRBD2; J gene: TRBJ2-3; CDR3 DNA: TGTGCCAGCTCACAGGTAGCGGGAGGGCCCGGAGATACGCAGTATTTT; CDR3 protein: CASSQVAGGPGDTQYF
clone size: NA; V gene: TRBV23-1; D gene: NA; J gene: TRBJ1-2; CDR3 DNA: TGCGCCAGCAGTCAACAGGAACTGGGCTTCTATGGCTACACCTTC; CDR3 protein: CASSQQELGFYGYTF
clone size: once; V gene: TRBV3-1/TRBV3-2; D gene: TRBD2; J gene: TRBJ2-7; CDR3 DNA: TGTGCCAGCAGCCAAGTTAGCGGGAGCTCCATAGGGTGGCAGTACTTC; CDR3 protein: CASSQVSGSSIGWQYF
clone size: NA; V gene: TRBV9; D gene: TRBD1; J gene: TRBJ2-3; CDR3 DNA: TGTGCCAGCAGCGTTTCGGGACAGTTCGGCACAGATACGCAGTATTTT; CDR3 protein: CASSVSGQFGTDTQYF
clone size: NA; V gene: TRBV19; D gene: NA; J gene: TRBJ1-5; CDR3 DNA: TGTGCCAGTAGTATAAGCAGAGTTAGGGGCCATCAGCCCCAGCATTTT; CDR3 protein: CASSISRVRGHQPQHF
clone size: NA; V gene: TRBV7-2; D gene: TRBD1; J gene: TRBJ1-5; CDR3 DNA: TGTGCCAGCAGCTTAGGGGACAGACCCAATCAGCCCCAGCATTTT; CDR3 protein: CASSLGDRPNQPQHF
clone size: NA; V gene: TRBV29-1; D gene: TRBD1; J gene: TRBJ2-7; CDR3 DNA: TGCAGCGTTGACCCGGGACAGGGCTACGAGCAGTACTTC; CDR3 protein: CSVDPGQGYEQYF
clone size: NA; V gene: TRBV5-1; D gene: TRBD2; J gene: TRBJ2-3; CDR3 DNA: TGCGCCAGCAGCTCTAGACTAGCGGGAGCAGATACGCAGTATTTT; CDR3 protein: CASSSRLAGADTQYF
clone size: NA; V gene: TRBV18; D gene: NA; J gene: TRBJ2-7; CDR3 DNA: TGTGCCAGCTCACCACCTCCCAGGGGCTACGAGCAGTACTTC; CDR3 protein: CASSPPPRGYEQYF
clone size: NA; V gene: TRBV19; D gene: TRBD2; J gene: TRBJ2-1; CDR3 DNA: TGTGCCAGTAAAACTAGCGGGAGTTCAGATGAGCAGTTCTTC; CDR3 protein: CASKTSGSSDEQFF
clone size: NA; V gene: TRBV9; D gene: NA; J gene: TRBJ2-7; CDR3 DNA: TGTGCCAGCAGCACACTCGACAGCCCCCACGAGCAGTACTTC; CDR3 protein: CASSTLDSPHEQYF
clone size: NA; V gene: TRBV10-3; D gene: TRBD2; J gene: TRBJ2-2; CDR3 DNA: TGTGCCATCAGGGTGGGACTAGCGGGAGCGGGCACCGGGGAGCTGTTTTTT; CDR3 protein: CAIRVGLAGAGTGELFF
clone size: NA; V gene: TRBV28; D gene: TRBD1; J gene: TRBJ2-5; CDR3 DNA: TGTGCCAGCAGCCCAATCGGGACAGCGAAACAAGAGACCCAGTACTTC; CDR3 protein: CASSPIGTAKQETQYF
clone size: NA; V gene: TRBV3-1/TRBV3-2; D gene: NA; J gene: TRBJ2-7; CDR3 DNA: TGTGCCAGCAGCCCTCCGGGTAACCCGGACGAGCAGTACTTC; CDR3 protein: CASSPPGNPDEQYF
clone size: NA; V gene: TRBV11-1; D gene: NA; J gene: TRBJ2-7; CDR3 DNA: TGTGCCAGCAGCTTAGTCGGGTCCTACGAGCAGTACTTC; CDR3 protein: CASSLVGSYEQYF
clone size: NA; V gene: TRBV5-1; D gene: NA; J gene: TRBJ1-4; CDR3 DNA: TGCGCCAGCAGCCAACAGGGTGAAAATGAAAAACTGTTTTTT; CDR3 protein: CASSQQGENEKLFF
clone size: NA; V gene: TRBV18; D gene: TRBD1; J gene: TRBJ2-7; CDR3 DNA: TGTGCCAGCTCACAGACAGGGGAATCCTACGAGCAGTACTTC; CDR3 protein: CASSQTGESYEQYF
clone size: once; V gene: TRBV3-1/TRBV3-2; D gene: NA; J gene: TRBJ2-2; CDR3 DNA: TGTGCCAGCAGCCAAGAGGTCAGGAACACCGGGGAGCTGTTTTTT; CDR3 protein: CASSQEVRNTGELFF
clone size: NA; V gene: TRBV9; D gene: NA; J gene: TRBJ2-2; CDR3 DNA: TGTGCCAGCAGCGACCCAGGCGGGGAGCTGTTTTTT; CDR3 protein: CASSDPGGELFF
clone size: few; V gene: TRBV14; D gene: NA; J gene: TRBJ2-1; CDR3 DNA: TGTGCCAGCAGCCCAACCGCCGGGACACCATCCTACAATGAGCAGTTCTTC; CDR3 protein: CASSPTAGTPSYNEQFF
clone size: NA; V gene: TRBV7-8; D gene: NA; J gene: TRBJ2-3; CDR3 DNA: TGTGCCAGCAGCTTGGCAGACTATGGTACGCAGTATTTT; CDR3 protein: CASSLADYGTQYF